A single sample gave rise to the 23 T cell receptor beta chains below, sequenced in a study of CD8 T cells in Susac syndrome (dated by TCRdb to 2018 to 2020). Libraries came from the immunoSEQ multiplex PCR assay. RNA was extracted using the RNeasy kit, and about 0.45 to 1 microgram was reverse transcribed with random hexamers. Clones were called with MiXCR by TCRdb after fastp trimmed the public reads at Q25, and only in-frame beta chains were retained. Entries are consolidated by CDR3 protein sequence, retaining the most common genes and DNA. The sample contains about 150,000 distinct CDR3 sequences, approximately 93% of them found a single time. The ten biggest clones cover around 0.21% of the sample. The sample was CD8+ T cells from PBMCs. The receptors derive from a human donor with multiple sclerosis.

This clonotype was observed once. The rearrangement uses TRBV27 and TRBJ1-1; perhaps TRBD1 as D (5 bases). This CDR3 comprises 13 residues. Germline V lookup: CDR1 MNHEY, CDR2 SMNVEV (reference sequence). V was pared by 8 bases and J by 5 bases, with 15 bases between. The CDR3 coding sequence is TGTGCCAGCTGGGGGGGGATAACAACTGAAGCTTTCTTT. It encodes CASWGGITTEAFF.

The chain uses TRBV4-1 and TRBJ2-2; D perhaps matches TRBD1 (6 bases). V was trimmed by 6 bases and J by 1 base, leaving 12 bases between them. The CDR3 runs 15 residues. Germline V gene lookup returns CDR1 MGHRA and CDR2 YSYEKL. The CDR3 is CASRRQDGNTGELFF. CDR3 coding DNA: TGCGCCAGCAGAAGACAGGACGGGAACACCGGGGAGCTGTTTTTT.

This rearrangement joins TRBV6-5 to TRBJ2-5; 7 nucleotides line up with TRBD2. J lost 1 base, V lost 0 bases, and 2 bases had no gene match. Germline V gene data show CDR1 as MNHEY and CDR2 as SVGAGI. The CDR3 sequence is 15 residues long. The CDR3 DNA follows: TGTGCCAGCAGTTACTCGGGGGGGACCCAAGAGACCCAGTACTTC. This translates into CASSYSGGTQETQYF.

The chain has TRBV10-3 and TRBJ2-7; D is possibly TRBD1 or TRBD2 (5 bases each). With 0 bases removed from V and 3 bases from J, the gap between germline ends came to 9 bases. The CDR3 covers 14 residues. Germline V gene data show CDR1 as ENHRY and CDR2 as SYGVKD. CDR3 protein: CAISESGTGYEQYF. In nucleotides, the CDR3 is TGTGCCATCAGTGAGTCCGGGACCGGCTACGAGCAGTACTTC.

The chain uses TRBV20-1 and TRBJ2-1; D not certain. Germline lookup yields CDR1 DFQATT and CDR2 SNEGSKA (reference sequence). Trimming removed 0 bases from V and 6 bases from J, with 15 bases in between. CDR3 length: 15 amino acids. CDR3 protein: CSARDRQRTGNEQFF. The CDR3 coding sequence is TGCAGTGCTAGAGATAGGCAGAGAACGGGCAATGAGCAGTTCTTC.

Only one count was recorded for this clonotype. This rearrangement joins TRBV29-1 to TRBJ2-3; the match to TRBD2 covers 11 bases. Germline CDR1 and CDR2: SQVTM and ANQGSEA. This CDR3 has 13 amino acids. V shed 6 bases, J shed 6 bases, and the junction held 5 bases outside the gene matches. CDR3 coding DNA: TGCAGCGTCCTAGCGGGGGGCATGGATACGCAGTATTTT. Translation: CSVLAGGMDTQYF.

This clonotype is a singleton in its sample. In nucleotides, the CDR3 is TGTGCCAGCAGACCGACCGGGACAGGGGGTGATACGCAGTATTTT. Amino acid sequence: CASRPTGTGGDTQYF. The gene calls are TRBV6-6 and TRBJ2-3, with 11 bases identical to TRBD1. This CDR3 is built from 15 residues. Germline CDR1 reads MNHNY; CDR2 reads SVGAGI (reference sequence). J gave up 6 bases and V 6 bases, and 8 bases lay outside the gene matches.

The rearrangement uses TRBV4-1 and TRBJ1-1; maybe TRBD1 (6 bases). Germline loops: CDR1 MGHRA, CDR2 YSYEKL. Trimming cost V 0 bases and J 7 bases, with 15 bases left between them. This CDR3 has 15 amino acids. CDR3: CASSQDARTAYEAFF. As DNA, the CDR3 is TGCGCCAGCAGCCAAGATGCGCGGACAGCTTATGAAGCTTTCTTT.

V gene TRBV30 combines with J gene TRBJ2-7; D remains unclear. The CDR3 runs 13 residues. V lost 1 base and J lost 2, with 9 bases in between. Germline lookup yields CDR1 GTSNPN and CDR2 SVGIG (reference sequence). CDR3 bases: TGTGCCTGGAGTGGACGGCTTACCTACGAGCAGTACTTC. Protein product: CAWSGRLTYEQYF.

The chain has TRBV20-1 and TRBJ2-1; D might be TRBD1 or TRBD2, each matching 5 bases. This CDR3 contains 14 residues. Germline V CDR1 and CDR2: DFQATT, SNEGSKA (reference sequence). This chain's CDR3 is CTSSRDLFYNEQFF. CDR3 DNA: TGCACCTCTTCCCGGGACCTTTTCTACAATGAGCAGTTCTTC.

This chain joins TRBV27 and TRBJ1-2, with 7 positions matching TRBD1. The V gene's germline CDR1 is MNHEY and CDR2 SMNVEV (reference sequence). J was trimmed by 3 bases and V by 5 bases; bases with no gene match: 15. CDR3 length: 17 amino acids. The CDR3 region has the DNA TGTGCCAGCAGTCCAGAACCGGGACAGCTACGTTACTATGGCTACACCTTC. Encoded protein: CASSPEPGQLRYYGYTF.

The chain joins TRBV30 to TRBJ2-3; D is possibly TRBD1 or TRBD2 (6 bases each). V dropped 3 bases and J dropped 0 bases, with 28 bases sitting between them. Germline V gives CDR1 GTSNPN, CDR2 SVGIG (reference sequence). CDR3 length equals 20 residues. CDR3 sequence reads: CAWSGASPPDPGASTDTQYF. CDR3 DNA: TGTGCCTGGAGCGGAGCTTCCCCCCCGGACCCGGGGGCTAGCACAGATACGCAGTATTTT.

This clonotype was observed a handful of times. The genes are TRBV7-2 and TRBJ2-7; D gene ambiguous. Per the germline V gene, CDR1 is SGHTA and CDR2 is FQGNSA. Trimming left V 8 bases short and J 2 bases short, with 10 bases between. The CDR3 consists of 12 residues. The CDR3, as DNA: TGTGCCAGCGGGAACGGCCCCTACGAGCAGTACTTC. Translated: CASGNGPYEQYF.

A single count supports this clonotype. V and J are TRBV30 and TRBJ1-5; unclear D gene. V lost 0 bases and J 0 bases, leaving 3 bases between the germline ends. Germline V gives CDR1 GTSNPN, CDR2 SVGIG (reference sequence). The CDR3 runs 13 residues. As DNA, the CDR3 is TGTGCCTGGAGTGTGAATAGCAATCAGCCCCAGCATTTT. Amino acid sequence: CAWSVNSNQPQHF.

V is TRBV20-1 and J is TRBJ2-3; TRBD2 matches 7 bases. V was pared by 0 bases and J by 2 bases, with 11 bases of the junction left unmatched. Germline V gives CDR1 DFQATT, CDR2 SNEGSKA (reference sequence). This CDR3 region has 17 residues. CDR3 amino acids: CSARDAMSGAPTDTQYF. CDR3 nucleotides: TGCAGTGCTAGAGATGCGATGAGCGGGGCCCCCACAGATACGCAGTATTTT.

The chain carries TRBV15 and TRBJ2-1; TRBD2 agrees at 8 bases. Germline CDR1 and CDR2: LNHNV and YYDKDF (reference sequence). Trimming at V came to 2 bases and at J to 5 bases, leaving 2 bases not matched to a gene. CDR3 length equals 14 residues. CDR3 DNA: TGTGCCACCAGCAGATCCGGGGGGGACAATGAGCAGTTCTTC. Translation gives CATSRSGGDNEQFF.

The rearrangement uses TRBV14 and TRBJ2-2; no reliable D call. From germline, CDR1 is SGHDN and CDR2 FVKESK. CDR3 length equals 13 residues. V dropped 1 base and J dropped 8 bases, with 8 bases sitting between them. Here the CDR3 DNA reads TGTGCCAGCAGCCAAGGCCTTCGAGGGGAGCTGTTTTTT. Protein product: CASSQGLRGELFF.

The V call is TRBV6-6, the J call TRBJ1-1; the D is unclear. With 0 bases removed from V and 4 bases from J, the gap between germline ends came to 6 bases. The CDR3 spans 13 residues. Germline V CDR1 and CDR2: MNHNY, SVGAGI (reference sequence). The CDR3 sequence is CASSYSAGTEAFF. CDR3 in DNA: TGTGCCAGCAGTTACTCGGCAGGCACTGAAGCTTTCTTT.

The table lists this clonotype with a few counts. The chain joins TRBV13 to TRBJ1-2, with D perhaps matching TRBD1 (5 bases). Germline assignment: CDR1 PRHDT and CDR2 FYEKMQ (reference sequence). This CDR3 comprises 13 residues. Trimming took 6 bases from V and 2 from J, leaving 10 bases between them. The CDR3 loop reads CASSPRGNYGYTF. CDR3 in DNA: TGTGCCAGCAGTCCCCGGGGGAACTATGGCTACACCTTC.

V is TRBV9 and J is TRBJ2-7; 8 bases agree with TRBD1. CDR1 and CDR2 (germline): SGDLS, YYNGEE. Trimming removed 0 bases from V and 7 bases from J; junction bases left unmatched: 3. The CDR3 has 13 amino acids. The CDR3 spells CASSVDRGDEQYF. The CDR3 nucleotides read TGTGCCAGCAGCGTAGACAGGGGGGATGAGCAGTACTTC.

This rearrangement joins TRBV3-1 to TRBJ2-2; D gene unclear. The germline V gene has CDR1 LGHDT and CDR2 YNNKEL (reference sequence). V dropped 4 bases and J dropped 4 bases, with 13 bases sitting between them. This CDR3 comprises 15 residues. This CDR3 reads CASSPRLSSTGELFF. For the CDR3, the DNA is TGTGCCAGCAGCCCCAGACTCTCGAGCACCGGGGAGCTGTTTTTT. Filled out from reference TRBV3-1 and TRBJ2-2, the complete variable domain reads DTAVSQTPKYLVTQMGNDKSIKCEQNLGHDTMYWYKQDSKKFLKIMFSYNNKELIINETVPNRFSPKSPDKAHLNLHINSLELGDSAVYFCASSPRLSSTGELFFGEGSRLTVL.

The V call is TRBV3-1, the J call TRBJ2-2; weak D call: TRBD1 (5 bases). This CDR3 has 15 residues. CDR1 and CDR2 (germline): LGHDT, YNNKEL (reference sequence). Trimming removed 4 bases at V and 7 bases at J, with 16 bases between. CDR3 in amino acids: CASSPNGGANGELFF. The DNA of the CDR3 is TGTGCCAGCAGCCCCAACGGTGGGGCCAACGGGGAGCTGTTTTTT.

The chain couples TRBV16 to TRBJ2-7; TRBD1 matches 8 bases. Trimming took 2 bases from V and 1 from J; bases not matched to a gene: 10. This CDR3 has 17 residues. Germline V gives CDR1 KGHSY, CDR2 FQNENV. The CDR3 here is CASSQALGGQESYEQYF. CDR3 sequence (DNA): TGTGCCAGCAGCCAAGCCCTAGGGGGACAGGAGTCCTACGAGCAGTACTTC.